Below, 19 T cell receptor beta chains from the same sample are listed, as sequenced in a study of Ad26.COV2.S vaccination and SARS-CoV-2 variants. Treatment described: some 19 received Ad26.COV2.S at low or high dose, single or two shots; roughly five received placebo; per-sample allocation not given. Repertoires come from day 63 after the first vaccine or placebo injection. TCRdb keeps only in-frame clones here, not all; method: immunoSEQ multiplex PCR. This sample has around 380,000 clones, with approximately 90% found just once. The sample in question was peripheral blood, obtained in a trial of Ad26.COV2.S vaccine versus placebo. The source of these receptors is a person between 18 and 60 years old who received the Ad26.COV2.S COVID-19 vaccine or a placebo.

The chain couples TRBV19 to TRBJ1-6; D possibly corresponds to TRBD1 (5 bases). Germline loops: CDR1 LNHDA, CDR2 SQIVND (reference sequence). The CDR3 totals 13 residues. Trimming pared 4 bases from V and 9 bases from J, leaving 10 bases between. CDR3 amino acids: CASSNRRVSPLHF. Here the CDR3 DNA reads TGTGCCAGTAGTAACAGGCGAGTTTCACCCCTCCACTTT.

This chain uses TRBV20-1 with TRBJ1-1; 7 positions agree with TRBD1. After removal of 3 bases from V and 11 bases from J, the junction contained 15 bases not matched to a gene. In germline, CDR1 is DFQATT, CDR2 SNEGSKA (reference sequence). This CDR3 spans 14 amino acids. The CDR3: CSASQQGLTLHAFF. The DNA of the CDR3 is TGCAGTGCTAGTCAACAGGGGCTCACCTTGCACGCTTTCTTT.

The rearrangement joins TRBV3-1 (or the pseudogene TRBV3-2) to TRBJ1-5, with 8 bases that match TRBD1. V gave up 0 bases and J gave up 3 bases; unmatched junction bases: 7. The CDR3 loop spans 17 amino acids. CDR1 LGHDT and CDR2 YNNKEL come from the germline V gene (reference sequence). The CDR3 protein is CASSQDHRGTSNQPQHF. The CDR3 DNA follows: TGTGCCAGCAGCCAAGATCACAGGGGGACCTCCAATCAGCCCCAGCATTTT.

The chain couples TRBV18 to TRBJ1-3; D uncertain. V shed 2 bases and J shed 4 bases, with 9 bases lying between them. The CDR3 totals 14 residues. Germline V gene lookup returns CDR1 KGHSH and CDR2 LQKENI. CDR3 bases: TGTGCCAGCTCACCAAGCAGTGCGGGAAACACCATATATTTT. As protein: CASSPSSAGNTIYF. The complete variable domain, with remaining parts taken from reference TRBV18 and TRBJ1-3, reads NAGVMQNPRHLVRRRGQEARLRCSPMKGHSHVYWYRQLPEEGLKFMVYLQKENIIDESGMPKERFSAEFPKEGPSILRIQQVVRGDSAAYFCASSPSSAGNTIYFGEGSWLTVV.

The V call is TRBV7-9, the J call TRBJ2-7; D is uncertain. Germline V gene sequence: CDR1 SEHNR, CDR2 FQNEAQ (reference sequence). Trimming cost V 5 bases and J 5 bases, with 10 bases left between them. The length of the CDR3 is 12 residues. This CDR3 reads CASSPTADEQYF. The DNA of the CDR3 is TGTGCCAGCAGCCCCACGGCGGACGAGCAGTACTTC.

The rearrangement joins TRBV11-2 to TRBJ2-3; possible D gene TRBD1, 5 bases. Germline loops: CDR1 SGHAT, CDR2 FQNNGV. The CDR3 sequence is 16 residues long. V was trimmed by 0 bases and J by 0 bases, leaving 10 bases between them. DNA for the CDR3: TGTGCCAGCAGCTTAGATTTACCAGGGAGCACAGATACGCAGTATTTT. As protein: CASSLDLPGSTDTQYF.

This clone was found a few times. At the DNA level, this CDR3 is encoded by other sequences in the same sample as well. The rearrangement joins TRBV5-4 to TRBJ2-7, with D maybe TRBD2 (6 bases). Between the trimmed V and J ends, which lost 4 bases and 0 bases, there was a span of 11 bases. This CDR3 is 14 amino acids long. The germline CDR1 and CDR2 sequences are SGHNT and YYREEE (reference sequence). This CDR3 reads CASSLRDGSYEQYF. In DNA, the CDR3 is TGTGCCAGCAGCCTGCGGGACGGCTCCTACGAGCAGTACTTC.

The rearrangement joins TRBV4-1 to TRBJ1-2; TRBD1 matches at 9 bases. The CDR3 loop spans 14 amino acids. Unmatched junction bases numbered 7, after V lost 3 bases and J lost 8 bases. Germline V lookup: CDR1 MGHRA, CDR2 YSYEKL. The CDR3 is CASSQEDRGIGYTF. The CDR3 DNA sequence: TGCGCCAGCAGCCAGGAAGACAGGGGGATCGGCTACACCTTC.

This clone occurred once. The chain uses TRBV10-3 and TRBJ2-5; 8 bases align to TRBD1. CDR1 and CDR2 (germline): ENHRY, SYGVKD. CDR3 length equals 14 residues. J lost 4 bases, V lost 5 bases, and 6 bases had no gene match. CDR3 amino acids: CAISSSQGGETQYF. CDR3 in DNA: TGTGCCATCAGTTCATCACAGGGGGGAGAGACCCAGTACTTC.

For the CDR3, the DNA is TGTGCCAGTAGCCCAACGAGGAGGAGAGATACGCAGTATTTT. Protein sequence: CASSPTRRRDTQYF. The chain combines TRBV19 with TRBJ2-3, with D perhaps matching TRBD2 (5 bases). The CDR3 is 14 residues long. Germline CDR1 and CDR2: LNHDA and SQIVND (reference sequence). With 6 bases removed from V and 5 bases from J, the gap between germline ends came to 15 bases.

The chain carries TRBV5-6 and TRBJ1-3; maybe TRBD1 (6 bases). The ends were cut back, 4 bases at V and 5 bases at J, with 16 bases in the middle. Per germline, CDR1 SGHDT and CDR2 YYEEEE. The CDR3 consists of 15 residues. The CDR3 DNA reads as TGTGCCAGCAGCCGACCCTCAGGGGCTAGAAACACCATATATTTT. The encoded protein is CASSRPSGARNTIYF. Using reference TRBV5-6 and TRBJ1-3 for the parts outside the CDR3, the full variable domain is DAGVTQSPTHLIKTRGQQVTLRCSPKSGHDTVSWYQQALGQGPQFIFQYYEEEERQRGNFPDRFSGHQFPNYSSELNVNALLLGDSALYLCASSRPSGARNTIYFGEGSWLTVV.

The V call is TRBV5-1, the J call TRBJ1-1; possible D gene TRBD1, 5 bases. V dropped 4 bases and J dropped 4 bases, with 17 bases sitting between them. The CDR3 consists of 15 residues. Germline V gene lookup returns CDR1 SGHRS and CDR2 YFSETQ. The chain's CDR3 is CASSLGGGEITEAFF. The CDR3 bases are TGCGCCAGCAGCCTCGGGGGAGGGGAGATCACTGAAGCTTTCTTT.

The CDR3 protein is CASSPGVGSPQPQHF. The CDR3 region has the DNA TGTGCCAGCAGCCCTGGGGTGGGGTCCCCTCAGCCCCAGCATTTT. The chain carries TRBV7-2 and TRBJ1-5; D is unclear. Per the germline V gene, CDR1 is SGHTA and CDR2 is FQGNSA. Trimming stripped 5 bases from V and 6 bases from J, with 17 bases between. The CDR3 is 15 residues long.

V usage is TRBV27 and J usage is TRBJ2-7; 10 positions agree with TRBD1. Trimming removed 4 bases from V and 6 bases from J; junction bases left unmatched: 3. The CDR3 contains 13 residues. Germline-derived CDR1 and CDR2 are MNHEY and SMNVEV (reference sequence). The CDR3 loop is CASSSGTGVEQYF. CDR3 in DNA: TGTGCCAGCAGTTCCGGGACAGGGGTCGAGCAGTACTTC.

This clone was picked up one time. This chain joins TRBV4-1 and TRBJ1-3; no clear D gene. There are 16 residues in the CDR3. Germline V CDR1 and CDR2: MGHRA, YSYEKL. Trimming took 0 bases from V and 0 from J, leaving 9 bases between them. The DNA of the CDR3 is TGCGCCAGCAGCCAAGATTGGGGATACTCTGGAAACACCATATATTTT. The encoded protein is CASSQDWGYSGNTIYF.

In nucleotides, the CDR3 is TGTGCCAGCAGCGGTGGACAGGGACGCAATCAGCCCCAGCATTTT. Protein: CASSGGQGRNQPQHF. The J gene is TRBJ1-5, the V gene TRBV2; 8 bases fit TRBD1. Germline trimming cut 6 bases from V and 2 bases from J; bases unmatched to any gene: 6. This CDR3 is built from 15 residues. Germline V CDR1 and CDR2: SNHLY, FYNNEI.

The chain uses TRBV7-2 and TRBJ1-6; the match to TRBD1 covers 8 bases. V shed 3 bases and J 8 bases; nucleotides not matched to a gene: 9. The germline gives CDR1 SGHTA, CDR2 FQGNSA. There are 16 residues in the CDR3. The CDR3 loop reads CASSFKTGVEDSPLHF. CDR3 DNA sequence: TGTGCCAGCAGCTTCAAGACAGGGGTAGAAGATTCACCCCTCCACTTT. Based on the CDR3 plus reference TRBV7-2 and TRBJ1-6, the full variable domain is GAGVSQSPSNKVTEKGKDVELRCDPISGHTALYWYRQSLGQGLEFLIYFQGNSAPDKSGLPSDRFSAERTGGSVSTLTIQRTQQEDSAVYLCASSFKTGVEDSPLHFGNGTRLTVT.

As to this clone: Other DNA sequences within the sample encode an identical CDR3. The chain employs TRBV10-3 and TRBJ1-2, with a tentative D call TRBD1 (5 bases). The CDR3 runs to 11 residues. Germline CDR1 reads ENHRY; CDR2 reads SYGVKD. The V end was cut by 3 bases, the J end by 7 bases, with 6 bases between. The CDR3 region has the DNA TGTGCCATCAGTGATGGGGGTGGCTACACCTTC. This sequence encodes CAISDGGGYTF.

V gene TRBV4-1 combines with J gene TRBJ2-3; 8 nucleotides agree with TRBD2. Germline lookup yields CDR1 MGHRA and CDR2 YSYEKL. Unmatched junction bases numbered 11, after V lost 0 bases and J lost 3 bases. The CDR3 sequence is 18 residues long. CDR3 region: CASSQEWVRGGPTDTQYF. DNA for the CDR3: TGCGCCAGCAGCCAAGAATGGGTGCGCGGGGGGCCTACAGATACGCAGTATTTT.